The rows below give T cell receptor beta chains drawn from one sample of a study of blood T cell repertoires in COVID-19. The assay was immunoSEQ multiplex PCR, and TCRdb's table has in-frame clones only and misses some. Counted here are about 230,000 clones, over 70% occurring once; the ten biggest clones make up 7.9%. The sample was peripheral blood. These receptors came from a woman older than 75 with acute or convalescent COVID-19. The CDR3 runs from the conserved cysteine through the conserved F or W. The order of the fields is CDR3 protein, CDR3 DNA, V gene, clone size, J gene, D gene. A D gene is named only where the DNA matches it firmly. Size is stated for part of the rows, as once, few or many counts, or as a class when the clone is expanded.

CDR3: CASSLAQNYEQYF
DNA: TGCGCCAGCAGCTTGGCCCAGAACTACGAGCAGTACTTC
V: TRBV5-1
size: NA
J: TRBJ2-7
D: NA

CDR3: CASSRDRDYEQYF
DNA: TGCGCCAGCAGCAGGGACAGGGACTACGAGCAGTACTTC
V: TRBV5-1
size: NA
J: TRBJ2-7
D: TRBD1

CDR3: CASSQDRGGSGANVLTF
DNA: TGTGCCAGCAGCCAAGATCGTGGGGGGTCTGGGGCCAACGTCCTGACTTTC
V: TRBV3-1/TRBV3-2
size: few
J: TRBJ2-6
D: NA

CDR3: CASAGAGGETQYF
DNA: TGTGCCAGTGCGGGAGCGGGGGGGGAGACCCAGTACTTC
V: TRBV19
size: NA
J: TRBJ2-5
D: TRBD2

CDR3: CASSQTFFVAHDNEQFF
DNA: TGTGCCAGCAGCCAAACCTTTTTCGTAGCCCATGACAATGAGCAGTTCTTC
V: TRBV4-2
size: NA
J: TRBJ2-1
D: NA

CDR3: CASLPYPGQGNYGYTF
DNA: TGTGCCAGCTTGCCATATCCGGGACAGGGAAACTATGGCTACACCTTC
V: TRBV5-4
size: NA
J: TRBJ1-2
D: TRBD1

CDR3: CASRERKGQGGTGELFF
DNA: TGTGCCAGCCGCGAGCGAAAGGGACAGGGAGGTACCGGGGAGCTGTTTTTT
V: TRBV13
size: NA
J: TRBJ2-2
D: TRBD1

CDR3: CASSQNTGNQPQHF
DNA: TGTGCCAGCAGCCAAAACACAGGCAATCAGCCCCAGCATTTT
V: TRBV3-1/TRBV3-2
size: NA
J: TRBJ1-5
D: NA

CDR3: CATSDFGTGKPLNTGELFF
DNA: TGTGCCACCAGTGATTTCGGGACAGGGAAACCCCTTAACACCGGGGAGCTGTTTTTT
V: TRBV24-1
size: NA
J: TRBJ2-2
D: TRBD1

CDR3: CASSSGQGNNYGYTF
DNA: TGTGCCAGCAGTTCGGGACAGGGGAATAACTATGGCTACACCTTC
V: TRBV28
size: NA
J: TRBJ1-2
D: TRBD1

CDR3: CASSRRGSTGELFF
DNA: TGTGCCAGCAGCCGCAGGGGGTCTACCGGGGAGCTGTTTTTT
V: TRBV5-8
size: NA
J: TRBJ2-2
D: TRBD1

CDR3: CASSVFQDNGGELFF
DNA: TGTGCCAGCAGCGTATTTCAGGACAATGGCGGGGAGCTGTTTTTT
V: TRBV9
size: NA
J: TRBJ2-2
D: NA

CDR3: CASTTGLAGAEQYF
DNA: TGTGCCAGCACCACTGGGCTAGCGGGAGCCGAGCAGTACTTC
V: TRBV7-2
size: many
J: TRBJ2-7
D: TRBD2

CDR3: CASSFGSNTEAFF
DNA: TGTGCCAGCAGCTTCGGTTCGAACACTGAAGCTTTCTTT
V: TRBV7-2
size: NA
J: TRBJ1-1
D: NA

CDR3: CASSDSMVRGMNTEAFF
DNA: TGTGCCAGCAGTGACTCGATGGTCAGGGGGATGAACACTGAAGCTTTCTTT
V: TRBV6-4
size: NA
J: TRBJ1-1
D: TRBD1

CDR3: CASNQPGTGGEQYF
DNA: TGCGCCAGCAACCAGCCAGGGACAGGGGGCGAGCAGTACTTC
V: TRBV5-1
size: NA
J: TRBJ2-7
D: TRBD1

CDR3: CASSEQGAGNTIYF
DNA: TGTGCCAGCAGTGAGCAAGGGGCTGGAAACACCATATATTTT
V: TRBV6-1
size: NA
J: TRBJ1-3
D: NA

CDR3: CASSWGGPRVHEQYF
DNA: TGTGCCAGCAGCTGGGGGGGACCCCGGGTCCACGAGCAGTACTTC
V: TRBV5-8
size: few
J: TRBJ2-7
D: TRBD2

CDR3: CARAGGGRRGSSPLHF
DNA: TGTGCCAGGGCCGGAGGGGGCCGCCGAGGGAGTTCACCCCTCCACTTT
V: TRBV2
size: NA
J: TRBJ1-6
D: TRBD1

CDR3: CASSSWTSGSYNEQFF
DNA: TGTGCCAGCAGTTCCTGGACTAGCGGCTCCTACAATGAGCAGTTCTTC
V: TRBV27
size: few
J: TRBJ2-1
D: TRBD2

CDR3: CASSPQGFLEQFF
DNA: TGCGCCAGCAGCCCTCAGGGGTTCCTTGAGCAGTTCTTC
V: TRBV5-1
size: NA
J: TRBJ2-1
D: NA

CDR3: CASRGQSNQPQHF
DNA: TGTGCCAGCAGAGGACAGAGCAATCAGCCCCAGCATTTT
V: TRBV6-5
size: few
J: TRBJ1-5
D: NA

CDR3: CAIGSGGPGETQYF
DNA: TGTGCCATCGGTAGCGGGGGGCCTGGGGAGACCCAGTACTTC
V: TRBV10-3
size: NA
J: TRBJ2-5
D: TRBD2

CDR3: CASSLGTGSGNQPQHF
DNA: TGTGCCAGCAGCTTAGGTACCGGGTCGGGCAATCAGCCCCAGCATTTT
V: TRBV7-6
size: NA
J: TRBJ1-5
D: NA

CDR3: CASRGQGVRTEAFF
DNA: TGTGCCAGCCGAGGACAGGGGGTAAGGACTGAAGCTTTCTTT
V: TRBV11-2
size: NA
J: TRBJ1-1
D: TRBD1

CDR3: CASSSTGTSYEQYF
DNA: TGTGCCAGCAGCTCTACCGGGACATCATACGAGCAGTACTTC
V: TRBV7-9
size: NA
J: TRBJ2-7
D: NA

CDR3: CASSRGTSVIWETQYF
DNA: TGTGCCAGCAGCAGAGGGACTAGCGTTATATGGGAGACCCAGTACTTC
V: TRBV11-1
size: many
J: TRBJ2-5
D: TRBD2

CDR3: CASSQDTGYRVRNIQYF
DNA: TGTGCCAGCAGCCAAGACACAGGGTATCGGGTTCGGAACATTCAGTACTTC
V: TRBV14
size: NA
J: TRBJ2-4
D: NA

CDR3: CASSLEGQPGNTIYF
DNA: TGTGCCAGCAGCTTAGAGGGACAACCTGGAAACACCATATATTTT
V: TRBV7-6
size: few
J: TRBJ1-3
D: NA

CDR3: CASSDWSSYNEQFF
DNA: TGTGCCAGCAGTGACTGGAGCTCCTACAATGAGCAGTTCTTC
V: TRBV2
size: once
J: TRBJ2-1
D: NA

CDR3: CASSPPGLAGHEQFF
DNA: TGTGCCAGCTCACCACCGGGACTAGCGGGGCATGAGCAGTTCTTC
V: TRBV18
size: NA
J: TRBJ2-1
D: TRBD2

CDR3: CSGWDRGGYTF
DNA: TGCAGCGGGTGGGACAGGGGTGGCTACACCTTC
V: TRBV29-1
size: NA
J: TRBJ1-2
D: TRBD1

CDR3: CASSYTSSGGAGPQETQYF
DNA: TGTGCCAGCAGTTATACATCTAGCGGGGGGGCCGGACCTCAAGAGACCCAGTACTTC
V: TRBV6-2/TRBV6-3
size: NA
J: TRBJ2-5
D: TRBD2

CDR3: CASSQGSGGYNEQFF
DNA: TGTGCCAGCAGCCAAGGTAGCGGGGGGTACAATGAGCAGTTCTTC
V: TRBV3-1/TRBV3-2
size: NA
J: TRBJ2-1
D: TRBD2

CDR3: CAWSRSGYEQYF
DNA: TGTGCCTGGAGTAGGAGCGGCTACGAGCAGTACTTC
V: TRBV30
size: NA
J: TRBJ2-7
D: NA

CDR3: CASALAGSIVIQYF
DNA: TGTGCCAGCGCTTTAGCGGGTTCCATCGTCATTCAGTACTTC
V: TRBV11-2
size: many
J: TRBJ2-4
D: TRBD2

CDR3: CASSAGRDRGITEAFF
DNA: TGTGCCAGCAGCGCAGGGCGGGACAGGGGGATCACTGAAGCTTTCTTT
V: TRBV11-3
size: NA
J: TRBJ1-1
D: TRBD1

CDR3: CASSPRSGTVSYEQYF
DNA: TGTGCCAGCAGCCCACGCTCCGGGACTGTGTCCTACGAGCAGTACTTC
V: TRBV7-8
size: NA
J: TRBJ2-7
D: NA

CDR3: CAIKQGAGYEQYF
DNA: TGTGCCATTAAACAGGGGGCGGGCTACGAGCAGTACTTC
V: TRBV19
size: NA
J: TRBJ2-7
D: TRBD1

CDR3: CASSLEEVSGNTIYF
DNA: TGCGCCAGCAGCTTGGAGGAGGTCTCTGGAAACACCATATATTTT
V: TRBV5-1
size: NA
J: TRBJ1-3
D: NA

CDR3: CASSFGSRYEQYF
DNA: TGTGCCAGCAGCTTTGGTTCTAGGTACGAGCAGTACTTC
V: TRBV5-6
size: NA
J: TRBJ2-7
D: NA

CDR3: CASSPQPSGANVLTF
DNA: TGCGCCAGCAGCCCACAACCATCTGGGGCCAACGTCCTGACTTTC
V: TRBV10-2
size: NA
J: TRBJ2-6
D: NA

CDR3: CASSWGGTSLHREQFF
DNA: TGCGCCAGCAGCTGGGGTGGGACTAGCCTGCATCGGGAGCAGTTCTTC
V: TRBV5-1
size: NA
J: TRBJ2-1
D: TRBD2

CDR3: CASSLGPNRGFNYGYTF
DNA: TGTGCCAGCAGTTTAGGTCCAAACAGGGGCTTCAACTATGGCTACACCTTC
V: TRBV27
size: NA
J: TRBJ1-2
D: TRBD1

CDR3: CASSADRGRAGELFF
DNA: TGTGCCAGCAGCGCTGACAGGGGGCGGGCCGGGGAGCTGTTTTTT
V: TRBV6-5
size: NA
J: TRBJ2-2
D: TRBD1

CDR3: CASSPRGSGDLEQYF
DNA: TGTGCCAGCTCACCAAGAGGGTCGGGAGATCTCGAGCAGTACTTC
V: TRBV18
size: once
J: TRBJ2-7
D: NA

CDR3: CASSLAAGENTEAFF
DNA: TGTGCCAGCAGCTTAGCCGCAGGGGAGAACACTGAAGCTTTCTTT
V: TRBV11-1
size: NA
J: TRBJ1-1
D: NA

CDR3: CASSKNRGPEKLFF
DNA: TGTGCCAGCAGCAAAAACAGGGGGCCTGAAAAACTGTTTTTT
V: TRBV21-1
size: NA
J: TRBJ1-4
D: NA

CDR3: CASSLLVRPYEQYF
DNA: TGTGCCAGCAGTTTGTTGGTCAGGCCCTACGAGCAGTACTTC
V: TRBV6-5
size: few
J: TRBJ2-7
D: NA

CDR3: CASSLVQGAAETQYF
DNA: TGTGCCAGCAGCTTAGTACAGGGGGCTGCTGAAACGCAGTATTTT
V: TRBV7-8
size: few
J: TRBJ2-3
D: TRBD1

CDR3: CASSFSGTGGTDTQYF
DNA: TGTGCCAGCAGCTTCTCCGGGACAGGGGGCACAGATACGCAGTATTTT
V: TRBV7-9
size: NA
J: TRBJ2-3
D: TRBD1

CDR3: CASSPSAGQGETQYF
DNA: TGTGCCAGCAGCCCCTCGGCGGGACAGGGTGAGACCCAGTACTTC
V: TRBV4-2
size: NA
J: TRBJ2-5
D: TRBD1

CDR3: CASGQYNYGYTF
DNA: TGTGCCAGTGGACAGTACAACTATGGCTACACCTTC
V: TRBV25-1
size: NA
J: TRBJ1-2
D: NA

CDR3: CASSLMDQVSYNSPLHF
DNA: TGTGCCAGCAGTTTAATGGATCAGGTCTCCTATAATTCACCCCTCCACTTT
V: TRBV28
size: NA
J: TRBJ1-6
D: NA

CDR3: CATSGEGTGSYEQYF
DNA: TGTGCCACCAGCGGAGAAGGGACAGGGTCCTACGAGCAGTACTTC
V: TRBV15
size: NA
J: TRBJ2-7
D: TRBD1